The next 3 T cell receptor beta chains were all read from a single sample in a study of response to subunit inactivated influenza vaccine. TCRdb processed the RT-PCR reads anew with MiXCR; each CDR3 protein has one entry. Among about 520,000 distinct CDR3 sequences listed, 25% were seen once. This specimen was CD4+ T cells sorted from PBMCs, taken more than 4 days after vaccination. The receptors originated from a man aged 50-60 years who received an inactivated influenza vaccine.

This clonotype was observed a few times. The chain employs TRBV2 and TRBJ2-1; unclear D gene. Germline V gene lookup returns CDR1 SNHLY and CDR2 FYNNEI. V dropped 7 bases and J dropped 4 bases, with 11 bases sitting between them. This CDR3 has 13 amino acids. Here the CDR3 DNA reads TGTGCCAGCACCCCGACTGGATACAATGAGCAGTTCTTC. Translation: CASTPTGYNEQFF.

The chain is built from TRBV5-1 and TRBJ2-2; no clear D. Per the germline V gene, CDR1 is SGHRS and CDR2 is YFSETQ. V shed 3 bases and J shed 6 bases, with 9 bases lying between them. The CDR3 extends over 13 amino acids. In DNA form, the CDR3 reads TGCGCCAGCAGCTCTGGCTGGGCCGGGGAGCTGTTTTTT. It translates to CASSSGWAGELFF.

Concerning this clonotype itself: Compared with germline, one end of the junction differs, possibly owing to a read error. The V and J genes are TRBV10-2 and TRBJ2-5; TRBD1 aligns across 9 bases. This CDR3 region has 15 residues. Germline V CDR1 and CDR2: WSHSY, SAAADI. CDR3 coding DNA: TGCGCCTGCAGCGATGACAGGGGGGCGAGGCAGACCCAGTACTTC. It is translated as CACSDDRGARQTQYF.